This entry lists 5 T cell receptor beta chains sequenced from one sample in a study of blood T cell repertoires in COVID-19. The data were produced by immunoSEQ multiplex PCR, yet TCRdb's version contains in-frame clones alone and is incomplete. The table shows 57,000 or so clones, with 85% occurring only once. The material sequenced was peripheral blood. These receptors came from an older man with acute or convalescent COVID-19.

The rearrangement uses TRBV29-1 and TRBJ2-6; 9 bases align to TRBD2. This CDR3 is built from 15 residues. In germline, CDR1 is SQVTM, CDR2 ANQGSEA. The ends lost 7 bases at V and 1 base at J; junction bases unmatched: 5. CDR3 amino acids: CSALSGGSGANVLTF. The CDR3, as DNA: TGCAGCGCCCTTAGCGGGGGATCTGGGGCCAACGTCCTGACTTTC.

The gene calls are TRBV18 and TRBJ2-2; maybe TRBD2 (6 bases). From germline, CDR1 is KGHSH and CDR2 LQKENI. The V end was cut by 4 bases, the J end by 5 bases, with 11 bases between. The CDR3 runs to 14 residues. The CDR3 DNA follows: TGTGCCAGCTCACGCGGGGCTGGGACCGGGGAGCTGTTTTTT. It codes for CASSRGAGTGELFF.

The V gene is TRBV19, the J gene TRBJ2-2; D is unresolved. Germline loops: CDR1 LNHDA, CDR2 SQIVND (reference sequence). The V gene lost 5 bases and the J gene lost 0 bases, with 7 bases spanning the gap. CDR3 length: 14 residues. The CDR3 reads CASSGEPNTGELFF. The CDR3 bases are TGTGCCAGTAGTGGAGAGCCGAACACCGGGGAGCTGTTTTTT.

V usage is TRBV7-9 and J usage is TRBJ1-2; maybe TRBD1 (6 bases). The V end lost 5 bases, the J end lost 8 bases, and 15 bases lay between the germline ends. The V gene's germline CDR1 is SEHNR and CDR2 FQNEAQ (reference sequence). The CDR3 runs to 13 residues. CDR3 coding DNA: TGTGCCAGCAGCCCAGAGGGGGTTGGGGGCTACACCTTC. This sequence encodes CASSPEGVGGYTF.

CDR3 region: CASSPPWGGALSGANVLTF. The CDR3 DNA follows: TGTGCCAGCAGTCCCCCTTGGGGGGGGGCCCTCTCTGGGGCCAACGTCCTGACTTTC. This chain connects TRBV6-6 to TRBJ2-6, with TRBD2 as a possible D gene (7 bases). Trimming stripped 5 bases from V and 0 bases from J, with 20 bases between. Germline CDR1 MNHNY, CDR2 SVGAGI (reference sequence). This CDR3 region has 19 residues.